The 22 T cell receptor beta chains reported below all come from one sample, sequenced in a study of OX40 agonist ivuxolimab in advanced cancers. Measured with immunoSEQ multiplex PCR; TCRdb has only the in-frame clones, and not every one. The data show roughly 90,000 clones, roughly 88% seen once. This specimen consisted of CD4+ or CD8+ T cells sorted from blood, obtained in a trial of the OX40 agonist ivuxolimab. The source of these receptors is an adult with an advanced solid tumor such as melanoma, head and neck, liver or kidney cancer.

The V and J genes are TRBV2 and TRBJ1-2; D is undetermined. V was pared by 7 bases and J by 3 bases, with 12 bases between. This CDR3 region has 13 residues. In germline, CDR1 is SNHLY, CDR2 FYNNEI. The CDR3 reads CASIPLRDYGYTF. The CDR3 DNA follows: TGTGCCAGCATACCTCTCCGGGACTATGGCTACACCTTC.

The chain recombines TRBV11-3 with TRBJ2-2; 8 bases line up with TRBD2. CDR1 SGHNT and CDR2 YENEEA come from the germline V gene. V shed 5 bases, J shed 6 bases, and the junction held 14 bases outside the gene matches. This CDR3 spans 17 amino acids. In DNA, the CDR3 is TGTGCCAGCAGCAAAGCCGCCCGGGAGGGCCCCGCCGGGGAGCTGTTTTTT. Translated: CASSKAAREGPAGELFF. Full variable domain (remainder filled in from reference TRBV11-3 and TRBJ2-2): EAGVVQSPRYKIIEKKQPVAFWCNPISGHNTLYWYLQNLGQGPELLIRYENEEAVDDSQLPKDRFSAERLKGVDSTLKIQPAELGDSAVYLCASSKAAREGPAGELFFGEGSRLTVL.

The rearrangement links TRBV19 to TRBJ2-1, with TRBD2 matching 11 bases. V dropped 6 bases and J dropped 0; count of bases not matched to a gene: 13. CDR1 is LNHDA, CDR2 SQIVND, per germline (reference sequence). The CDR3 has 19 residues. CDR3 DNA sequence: TGTGCCAGTAGCAGAGGTAGCGGGAGGGCCTCGAGCTCCTACAATGAGCAGTTCTTC. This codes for CASSRGSGRASSSYNEQFF.

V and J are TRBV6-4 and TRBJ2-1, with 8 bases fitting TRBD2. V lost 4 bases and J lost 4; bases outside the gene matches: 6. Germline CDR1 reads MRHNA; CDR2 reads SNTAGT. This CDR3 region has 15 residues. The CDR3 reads CASSVTSGSYNEQFF. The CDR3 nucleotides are TGTGCCAGCAGTGTAACTAGCGGCTCGTACAATGAGCAGTTCTTC.

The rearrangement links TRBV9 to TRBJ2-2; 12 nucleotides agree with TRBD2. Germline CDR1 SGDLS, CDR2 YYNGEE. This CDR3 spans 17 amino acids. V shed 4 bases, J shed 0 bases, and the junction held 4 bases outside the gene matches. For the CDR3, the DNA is TGTGCCAGCAGCCCTGGACTAGCGGGATCGAACACCGGGGAGCTGTTTTTT. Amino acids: CASSPGLAGSNTGELFF. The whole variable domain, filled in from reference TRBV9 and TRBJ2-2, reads DSGVTQTPKHLITATGQRVTLRCSPRSGDLSVYWYQQSLDQGLQFLIQYYNGEERAKGNILERFSAQQFPDLHSELNLSSLELGDSALYFCASSPGLAGSNTGELFFGEGSRLTVL.

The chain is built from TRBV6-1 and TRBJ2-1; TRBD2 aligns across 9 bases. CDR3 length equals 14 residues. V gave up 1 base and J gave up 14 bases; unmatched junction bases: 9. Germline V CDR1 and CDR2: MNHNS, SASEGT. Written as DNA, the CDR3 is TGTGCCAGCAGTGAAGTATGGCGGGAGGGCCAGAAGTTCTTC. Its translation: CASSEVWREGQKFF.

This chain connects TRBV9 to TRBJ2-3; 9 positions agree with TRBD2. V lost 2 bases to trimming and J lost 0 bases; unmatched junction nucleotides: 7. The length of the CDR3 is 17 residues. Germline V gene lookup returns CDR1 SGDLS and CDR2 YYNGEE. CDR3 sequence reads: CASSVGASGASTDTQYF. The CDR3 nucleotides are TGTGCCAGCAGCGTGGGTGCTAGCGGGGCTAGCACAGATACGCAGTATTTT.

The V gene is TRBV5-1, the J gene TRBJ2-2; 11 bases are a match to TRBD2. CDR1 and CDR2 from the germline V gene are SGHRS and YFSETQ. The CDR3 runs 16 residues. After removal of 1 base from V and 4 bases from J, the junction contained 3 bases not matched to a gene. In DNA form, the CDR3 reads TGCGCCAGCAGCTTGACTAGCGGGAGCGGCACCGGGGAGCTGTTTTTT. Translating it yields CASSLTSGSGTGELFF.

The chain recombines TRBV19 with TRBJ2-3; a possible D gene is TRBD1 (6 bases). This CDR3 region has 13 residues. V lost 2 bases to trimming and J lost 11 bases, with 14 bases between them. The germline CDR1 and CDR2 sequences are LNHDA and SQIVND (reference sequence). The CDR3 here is CASSIQPQGEQYF. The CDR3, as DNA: TGTGCCAGTAGTATACAACCACAGGGTGAGCAGTATTTT.

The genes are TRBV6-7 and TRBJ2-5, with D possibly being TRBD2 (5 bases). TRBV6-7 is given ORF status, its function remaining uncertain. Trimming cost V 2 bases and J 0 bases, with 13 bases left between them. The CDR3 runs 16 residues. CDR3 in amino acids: CASSYMGSAHQETQYF. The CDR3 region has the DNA TGTGCCAGCAGTTACATGGGGAGCGCCCACCAAGAGACCCAGTACTTC.

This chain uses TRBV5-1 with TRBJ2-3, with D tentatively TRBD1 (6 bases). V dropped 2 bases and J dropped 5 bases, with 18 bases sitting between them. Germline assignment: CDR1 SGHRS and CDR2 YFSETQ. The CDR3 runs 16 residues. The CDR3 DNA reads TGCGCCAGCAGCTTACCGACAGGTAGTGAAGGAGATACGCAGTATTTT. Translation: CASSLPTGSEGDTQYF. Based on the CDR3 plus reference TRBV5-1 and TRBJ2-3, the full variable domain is KAGVTQTPRYLIKTRGQQVTLSCSPISGHRSVSWYQQTPGQGLQFLFEYFSETQRNKGNFPGRFSGRQFSNSRSEMNVSTLELGDSALYLCASSLPTGSEGDTQYFGPGTRLTVL.

In nucleotides, the CDR3 is TGTGCCAGCGGGACTAGCGGGAGGGCCAATGAGCAGTTCTTC. This sequence encodes CASGTSGRANEQFF. V and J are TRBV27 and TRBJ2-1; TRBD2 matches at 16 bases. Germline-derived CDR1 and CDR2 are MNHEY and SMNVEV (reference sequence). The J segment lost 6 bases and the V segment lost 8 bases, leaving 1 base of the junction unmatched. The CDR3 has 14 amino acids.

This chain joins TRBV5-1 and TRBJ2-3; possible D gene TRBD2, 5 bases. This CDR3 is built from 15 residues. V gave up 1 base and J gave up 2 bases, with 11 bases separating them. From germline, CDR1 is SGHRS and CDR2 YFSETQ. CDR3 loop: CASSLQRATTDTQYF. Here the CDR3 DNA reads TGCGCCAGCAGCTTGCAGAGGGCGACCACAGATACGCAGTATTTT.

CDR3 in amino acids: CASSFGNSGNTIYF. CDR3 coding DNA: TGTGCCAGCAGCTTTGGGAACTCCGGAAACACCATATATTTT. The chain uses TRBV11-2 and TRBJ1-3; no definite D call. This CDR3 contains 14 residues. The germline V and J ends were trimmed by 3 bases and 4 bases, with 10 bases remaining between them. Germline CDR1 is SGHAT and CDR2 is FQNNGV.

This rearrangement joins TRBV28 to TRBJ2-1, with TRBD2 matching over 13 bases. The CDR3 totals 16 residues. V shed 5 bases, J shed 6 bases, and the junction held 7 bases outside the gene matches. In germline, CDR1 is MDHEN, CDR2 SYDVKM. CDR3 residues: CASSPQRLAGGNEQFF. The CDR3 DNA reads TGTGCCAGCAGTCCCCAGAGACTAGCGGGAGGCAATGAGCAGTTCTTC.

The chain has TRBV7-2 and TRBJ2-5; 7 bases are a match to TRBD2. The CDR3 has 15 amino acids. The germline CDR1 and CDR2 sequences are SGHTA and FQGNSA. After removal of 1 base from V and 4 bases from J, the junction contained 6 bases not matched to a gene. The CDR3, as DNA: TGTGCCAGCAGCTTAGTGGGCGCGGGAGTAGAGACCCAGTACTTC. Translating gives CASSLVGAGVETQYF.

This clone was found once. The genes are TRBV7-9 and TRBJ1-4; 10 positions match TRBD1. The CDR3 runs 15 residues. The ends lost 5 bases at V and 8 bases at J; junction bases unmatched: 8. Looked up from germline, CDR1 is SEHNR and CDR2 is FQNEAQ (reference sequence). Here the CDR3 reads CASSPAGTGAEKLFF. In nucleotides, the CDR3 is TGTGCCAGCAGCCCCGCAGGGACAGGGGCGGAAAAACTGTTTTTT.

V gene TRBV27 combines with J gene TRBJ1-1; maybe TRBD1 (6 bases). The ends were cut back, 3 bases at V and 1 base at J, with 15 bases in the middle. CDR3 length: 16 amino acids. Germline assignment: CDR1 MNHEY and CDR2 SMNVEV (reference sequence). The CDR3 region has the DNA TGTGCCAGCAGTTTGAGGGCGACAGGTTCGAACACTGAAGCTTTCTTT. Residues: CASSLRATGSNTEAFF.

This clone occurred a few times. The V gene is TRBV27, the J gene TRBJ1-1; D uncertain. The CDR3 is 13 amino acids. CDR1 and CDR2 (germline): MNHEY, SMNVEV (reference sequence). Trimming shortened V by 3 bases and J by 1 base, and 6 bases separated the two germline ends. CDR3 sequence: CASSLGGNTEAFF. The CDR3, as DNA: TGTGCCAGCAGTTTGGGTGGGAACACTGAAGCTTTCTTT.

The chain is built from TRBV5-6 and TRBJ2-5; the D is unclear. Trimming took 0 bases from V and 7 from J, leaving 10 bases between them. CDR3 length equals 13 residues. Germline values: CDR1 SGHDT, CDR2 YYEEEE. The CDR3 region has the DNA TGTGCCAGCAGCTTGGGAGGCCTGAGGACCCAGTACTTC. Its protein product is CASSLGGLRTQYF.

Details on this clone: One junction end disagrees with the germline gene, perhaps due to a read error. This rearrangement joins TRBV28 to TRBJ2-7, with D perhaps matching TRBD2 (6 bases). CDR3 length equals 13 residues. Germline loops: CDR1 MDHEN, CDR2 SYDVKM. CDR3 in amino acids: CASTPSLVSGSDF. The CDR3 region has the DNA TGTGCCAGCACCCCGAGTTTGGTTAGCGGATCCGACTTC.

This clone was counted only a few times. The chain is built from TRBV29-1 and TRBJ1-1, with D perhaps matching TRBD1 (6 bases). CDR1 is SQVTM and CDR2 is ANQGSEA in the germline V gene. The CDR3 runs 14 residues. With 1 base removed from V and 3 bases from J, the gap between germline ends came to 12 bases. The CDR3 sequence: CSVEAHRDDTEAFF. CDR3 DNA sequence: TGCAGCGTTGAAGCTCACAGGGATGACACTGAAGCTTTCTTT.